This T cell receptor (beta chain) was retrieved from a study of shared clonotypes between healthy human individuals. Study-wide background: The composition of the donors was a couple of women and a few men aged 18 to 49.

Findings and limits, study-wide: In having few donors, the study represented limited genetic and exposure-history diversity.

On this clone: Its specificity is unknown.

Naive CD8 cells comprised CD45RO-negative, CCR7-positively selected cells, excluding terminally differentiated effector memory CD45RA+ cells. CDR1 is MNHEY, CDR2 SVGAGI, per germline. V was shortened by 0 bases and J by 4 bases, with 10 bases between the two germline ends. The CDR3 has 14 amino acids. Per the study methods: ImmunoSEQ output held junction-only sequences without quality scores, so filtering differed. Using immunoSEQ multiplex PCR, the repertoire was profiled, and TCRdb retains in-frame clones only, with some absent. Clonal size and the V and J genes are those of that table, whereas D and trimming came from the DNA. The sample holds millions of clones, about 93% seen once.

The sequence was obtained from a man aged 18 to 29 in good health. Some clones in this sample may be carry-over from other donors' samples. Sequencing input: naive CD8+ T cells from PBMCs. The V and J genes are TRBV6-5 and TRBJ2-7; tentatively, D is TRBD1 or TRBD2 (6 bases each). The CDR3 DNA follows: TGTGCCAGCAGTTACTCGGAGGGGGGATACGAGCAGTACTTC. Translation: CASSYSEGGYEQYF.